This T cell receptor beta chain was observed in a study of blood T cells in healthy people across ages (dated by TCRdb to 2014 to 2015). Regarding the complete study: In model experiments, template switching captured about one uniquely barcoded TCR beta cDNA molecule for every two T cells. Using deep sequencing normalized with unique cDNA molecular identifiers, the study measured how TCR beta repertoire diversity changes with age. Donors were grouped into four age groups: young (average 16 years), middle-aged (less than 40), aged (about 60) and long-lived (about 89). To avoid experimental bias, donors of different ages were spread randomly across the sequencing lanes. For two donors (one aged 18 to 30 and one aged 80 or older), the study analyzed two additional independent replicas of 1 million unique cDNA reads from the same blood draw.

The paper as a whole reports these results and caveats: Estimates of total diversity based on one million sequenced T cells were regarded as lower bounds and as underestimates. Compared with the aged group, more naive CD4+ T cells, fewer expanded clones and increased TCR diversity were shown by the long-lived group, suggesting age selection. Observed TCR beta diversity per million T cells fell roughly linearly with age, and a significant reduction was already apparent by age around 40. Because the CMV infection status of the donors was unknown, age-related changes in expanded clonotypes may potentially have been confounded. Observed TCR beta diversity correlated strongly with the percentage of naive T cells measured by flow cytometry. Bulk unsorted PBMC profiling prevented conclusive comparison of naive and antigen-experienced compartments.

As regards this clonotype: There is no known antigen for this receptor. A junction boundary mismatches the germline segment, possibly from a read error.

Library prep was done by 5' RACE. Sequencing took place on an Illumina HiSeq 2500. A second PCR of roughly 7 to 11 cycles was performed with a sample-barcoded 5' primer and a J-beta primer mix. Each TCR beta cDNA molecule received a unique molecular identifier from a template-switch 5' adaptor carrying 12 random nucleotides. At least 3 million CDR3-containing paired-end reads were obtained from each sample. First-strand cDNA synthesis was performed from all RNA using the Mint cDNA synthesis kit, with priming by a TRBC-specific oligonucleotide. Following uracil-DNA glycosylase treatment, a first 18-cycle PCR with universal primers M1SS and BC2_uni_R was performed on all cDNA. Processing in the source paper ran as follows. Each sample was normalized by randomly selecting 1 million high-quality reads, each carrying a distinct molecular identifier. Reads sharing molecular identifiers were discarded rather than binned into consensus sequences. MiTCR, set to a Q25 quality threshold and the strictest error-elimination algorithm, was used for CDR3 identification, clonotype clustering and error correction. A nonparametric unseen species model using Euler transformation provided a lower-bound estimate of total TCR beta diversity. TCRdb passed the public sequencing reads through fastp at Q25 and MiXCR, retaining productive beta sequences. Records with the same CDR3 protein are collapsed into one entry carrying the most frequent genes and DNA. These V and J calls are TCRdb output, not the study's own analysis. This sample gives roughly 2 million distinct CDR3 sequences in total; 49% of them show up just once. Approximately 2.1% of the sample is held by the ten biggest clonotypes.

The CDR3 measures 14 amino acids from cysteine to phenylalanine. The sequence is cut down to CDR3 DNA, 42 bases in frame from base 1. CDR1 and CDR2 are drawn from the germline V gene: SGHTA, FQGNSA. Donors were 39 systemically healthy Caucasian individuals from Russia aged about 6 to 100 years. Each donor gave about 9.8 milliliters of peripheral blood, drawn into EDTA-treated Vacutainer tubes. Ficoll-Paque density-gradient centrifugation was used to isolate PBMCs, with at least 7 million obtained per sample. Trizol reagent was used to extract total RNA from the PBMCs, yielding at least 6 micrograms per sample. For every donor, an aliquot of PBMCs went through flow cytometry to measure the percentages of naive CD45RAhigh/CD27high T cells.

This clonotype originated in a woman in her forties in good health. Material: blood. This receptor chain uses TRBV7-2 and TRBJ2-1; a weak D assignment points to TRBD2 (5 bases agree). The CDR3 protein is CASSSGWGYNERFF. The nucleotide sequence is TGTGCCAGCAGCTCGGGATGGGGATACAATGAGCGGTTCTTC.